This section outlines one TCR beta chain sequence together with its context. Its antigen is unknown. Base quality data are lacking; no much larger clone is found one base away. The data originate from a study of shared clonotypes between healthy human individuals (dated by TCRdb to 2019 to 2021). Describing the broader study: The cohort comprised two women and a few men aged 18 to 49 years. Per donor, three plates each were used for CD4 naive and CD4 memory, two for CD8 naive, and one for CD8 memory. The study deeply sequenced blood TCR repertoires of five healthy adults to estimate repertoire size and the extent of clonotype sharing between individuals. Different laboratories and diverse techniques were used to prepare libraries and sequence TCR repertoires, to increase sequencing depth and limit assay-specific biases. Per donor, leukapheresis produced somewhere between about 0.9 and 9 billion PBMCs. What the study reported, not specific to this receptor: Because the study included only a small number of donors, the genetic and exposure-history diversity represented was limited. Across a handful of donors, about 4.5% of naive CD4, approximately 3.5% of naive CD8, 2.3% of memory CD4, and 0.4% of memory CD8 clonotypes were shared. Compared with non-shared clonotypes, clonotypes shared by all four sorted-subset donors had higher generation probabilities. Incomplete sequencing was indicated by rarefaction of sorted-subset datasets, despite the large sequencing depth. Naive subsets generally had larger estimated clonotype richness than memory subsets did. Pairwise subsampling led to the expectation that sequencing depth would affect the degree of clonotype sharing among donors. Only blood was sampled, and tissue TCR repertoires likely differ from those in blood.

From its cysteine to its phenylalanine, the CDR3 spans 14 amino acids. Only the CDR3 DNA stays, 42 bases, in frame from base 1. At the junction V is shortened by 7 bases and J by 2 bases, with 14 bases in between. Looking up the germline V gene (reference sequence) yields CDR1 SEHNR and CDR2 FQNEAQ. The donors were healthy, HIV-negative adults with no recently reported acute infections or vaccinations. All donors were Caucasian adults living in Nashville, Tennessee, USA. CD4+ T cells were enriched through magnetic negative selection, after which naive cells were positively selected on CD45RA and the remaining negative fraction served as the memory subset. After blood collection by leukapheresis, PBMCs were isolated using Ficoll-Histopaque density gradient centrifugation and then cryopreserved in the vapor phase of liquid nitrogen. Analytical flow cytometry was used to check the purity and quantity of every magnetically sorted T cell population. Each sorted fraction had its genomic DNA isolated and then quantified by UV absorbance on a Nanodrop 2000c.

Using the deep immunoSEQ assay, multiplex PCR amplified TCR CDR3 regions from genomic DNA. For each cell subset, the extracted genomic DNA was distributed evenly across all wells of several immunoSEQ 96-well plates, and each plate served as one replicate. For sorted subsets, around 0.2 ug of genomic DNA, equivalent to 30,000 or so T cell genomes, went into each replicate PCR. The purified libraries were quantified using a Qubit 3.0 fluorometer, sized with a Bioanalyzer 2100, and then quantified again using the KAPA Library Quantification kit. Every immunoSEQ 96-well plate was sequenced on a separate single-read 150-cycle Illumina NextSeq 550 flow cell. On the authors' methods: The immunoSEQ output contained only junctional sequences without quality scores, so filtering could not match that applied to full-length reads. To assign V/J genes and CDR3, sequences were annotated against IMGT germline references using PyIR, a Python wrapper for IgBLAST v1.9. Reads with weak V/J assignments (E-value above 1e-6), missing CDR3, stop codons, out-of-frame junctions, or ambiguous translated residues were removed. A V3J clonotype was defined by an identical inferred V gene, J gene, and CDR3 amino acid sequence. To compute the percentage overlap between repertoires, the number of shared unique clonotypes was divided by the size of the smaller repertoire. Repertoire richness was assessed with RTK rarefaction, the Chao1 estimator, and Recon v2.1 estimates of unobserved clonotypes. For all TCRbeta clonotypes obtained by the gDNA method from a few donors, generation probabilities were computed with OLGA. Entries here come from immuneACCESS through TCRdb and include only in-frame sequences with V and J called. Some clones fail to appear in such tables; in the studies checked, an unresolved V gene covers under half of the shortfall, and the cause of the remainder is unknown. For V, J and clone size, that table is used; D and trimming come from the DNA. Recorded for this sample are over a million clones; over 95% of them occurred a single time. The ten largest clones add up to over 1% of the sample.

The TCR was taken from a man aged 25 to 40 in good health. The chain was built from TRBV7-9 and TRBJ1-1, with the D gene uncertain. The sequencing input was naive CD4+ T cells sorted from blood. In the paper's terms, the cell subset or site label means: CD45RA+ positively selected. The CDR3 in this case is CASTPTQFNTEAFF. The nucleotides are TGTGCCAGCACCCCTACCCAATTTAACACTGAAGCTTTCTTT.